These 10 T cell receptor beta chains share one sample of origin, sequenced in a study of OX40 agonist ivuxolimab in advanced cancers. Some clones are missing from TCRdb's copy, which holds only in-frame ones; the method was immunoSEQ multiplex PCR. The sample yields approximately 67,000 clones, approximately 89% seen once. Specimen: CD4+ or CD8+ T cells sorted from blood, collected in a trial of the OX40 agonist ivuxolimab. These receptors came from an adult with an advanced solid tumor such as melanoma, head and neck, liver or kidney cancer.

V and J are TRBV19 and TRBJ2-1; a possible D gene is TRBD2 (6 bases). V was clipped by 6 bases and J by 12 bases, with 15 bases between them. This CDR3 has 12 residues. The germline V gene encodes CDR1 LNHDA and CDR2 SQIVND (reference sequence). DNA of the CDR3: TGTGCCAGTAGCCCCAGGGCGGGGCCGCAGTTCTTC. It translates to CASSPRAGPQFF.

The chain links TRBV7-2 to TRBJ1-2; 7 nucleotides agree with TRBD1. CDR3 length equals 15 residues. Germline assignment: CDR1 SGHTA and CDR2 FQGNSA. J was trimmed by 4 bases and V by 4 bases; bases with no gene match: 9. This CDR3 is CASSSGQLFPYGYTF. The CDR3 coding sequence is TGTGCCAGCAGCTCGGGACAGTTATTCCCCTATGGCTACACCTTC.

The chain couples TRBV4-1 to TRBJ2-1, with D unresolved. V was clipped by 0 bases and J by 5 bases, with 20 bases between them. Germline V CDR1 and CDR2: MGHRA, YSYEKL. CDR3 length: 18 residues. CDR3 nucleotides: TGCGCCAGCAGCCAAGATCGGTCCGTAAACCAAAAGAACAATGAGCAGTTCTTC. Its translation is CASSQDRSVNQKNNEQFF.

The J gene is TRBJ1-2, the V gene TRBV30, with D unresolved. V shed 4 bases and J shed 4 bases, with 10 bases lying between them. This CDR3 is 12 amino acids long. Germline V gene sequence: CDR1 GTSNPN, CDR2 SVGIG (reference sequence). CDR3 loop: CAWTRPPYGYTF. CDR3 nucleotides: TGTGCCTGGACCCGACCCCCCTATGGCTACACCTTC.

The chain carries TRBV19 and TRBJ2-2; D gene ambiguous. Germline CDR1 and CDR2: LNHDA and SQIVND (reference sequence). The CDR3 has 14 residues. Trimming cost V 7 bases and J 5 bases, with 14 bases left between them. The CDR3 is CASIGAALTGELFF. The CDR3 nucleotides are TGTGCCAGTATCGGAGCAGCTTTAACCGGGGAGCTGTTTTTT.

The chain recombines TRBV7-6 with TRBJ2-1; D gene uncertain. The CDR3 consists of 13 residues. CDR1 SGHVS and CDR2 FNYEAQ come from the germline V gene. The V and J ends lost 1 base and 6 bases respectively, with 7 bases between them. As DNA, the CDR3 is TGTGCCAGCAGCTTAGGAACCCTCAATGAGCAGTTCTTC. Translating gives CASSLGTLNEQFF.

The genes are TRBV19 and TRBJ2-7; 8 positions agree with TRBD1. V dropped 6 bases and J dropped 5; count of bases not matched to a gene: 12. This CDR3 has 15 residues. Germline V gene sequence: CDR1 LNHDA, CDR2 SQIVND (reference sequence). The CDR3 nucleotides are TGTGCCAGTAGCCCCTATAGGACAGGGACCCACGAGCAGTACTTC. Protein: CASSPYRTGTHEQYF.

The chain is built from TRBV6-1 and TRBJ2-1, with 8 positions matching TRBD1. The CDR3 contains 14 residues. From germline, CDR1 is MNHNS and CDR2 SASEGT. V gave up 7 bases and J gave up 4 bases; unmatched junction bases: 6. CDR3 sequence: CASTGTGFYNEQFF. The CDR3 DNA reads as TGTGCCAGCACCGGGACAGGTTTTTACAATGAGCAGTTCTTC.

The V and J genes are TRBV6-1 and TRBJ2-7; the match to TRBD2 covers 7 bases. The CDR3 spans 14 residues. J lost 5 bases, V lost 1 base, and 5 bases had no gene match. Germline V gives CDR1 MNHNS, CDR2 SASEGT. The CDR3 sequence is CASSEGAGANEQYF. CDR3 DNA: TGTGCCAGCAGTGAAGGGGCGGGAGCCAACGAGCAGTACTTC.

The chain is built from TRBV12-5 and TRBJ2-5, with D perhaps TRBD1 or TRBD2 (5 bases each). V was pared by 1 base and J by 5 bases, with 11 bases between. CDR1 and CDR2 (germline): LGHNT, FRNRAP. The CDR3 extends over 14 amino acids. CDR3 sequence: CASGLGGPGETQYF. For the CDR3, the DNA is TGTGCTAGTGGTTTGGGAGGGCCAGGGGAGACCCAGTACTTC.